Following are 17 T cell receptor beta chains from one sample sequenced in a study of T cell repertoires in cytomegalovirus infection. TCRdb re-analysed the reads in MiXCR, keeping a single row per CDR3 protein. Counted here are around 530,000 distinct CDR3 sequences, approximately 26% occurring once; the ten biggest clones make up roughly 13%. Sequenced material: PBMCs. These TCRs come from a human donor in good health (CMV status not recorded). Some clones in this sample may be carry-over from other donors' samples.

This clonotype has a handful of counts. The rearrangement uses TRBV7-6 and TRBJ2-7; 8 nucleotides match TRBD1. V was pared by 5 bases and J by 1 base, with 13 bases of the junction left unmatched. This CDR3 comprises 17 residues. Germline-derived CDR1 and CDR2 are SGHVS and FNYEAQ. The CDR3 nucleotides read TGTGCCAGCAGCAAGGGGCAAGGGACAGGCGGGTCCTACGAGCAGTACTTC. It specifies CASSKGQGTGGSYEQYF.

Ten or more counts support this clonotype. The chain couples TRBV7-2 to TRBJ2-7, with TRBD2 matching 9 bases. CDR3 length: 15 residues. Trimming cost V 1 base and J 5 bases; bases outside gene matches: 6. CDR1 and CDR2 (germline): SGHTA, FQGNSA. CDR3 sequence reads: CASSLVAGGPNEQYF. Here the CDR3 DNA reads TGTGCCAGCAGCTTAGTGGCGGGAGGGCCTAACGAGCAGTACTTC.

This clonotype has a count of ten or more. The V call is TRBV7-2, the J call TRBJ2-2, with D possibly being TRBD2 (5 bases). This CDR3 has 18 residues. Germline assignment: CDR1 SGHTA and CDR2 FQGNSA. V shed 0 bases and J shed 1 base, with 15 bases lying between them. CDR3 loop: CASSLAGVGRVNTGELFF. CDR3 DNA: TGTGCCAGCAGCTTAGCTGGAGTTGGGCGGGTGAACACCGGGGAGCTGTTTTTT. Combining the CDR3 with reference TRBV7-2 and TRBJ2-2 gives the whole variable domain GAGVSQSPSNKVTEKGKDVELRCDPISGHTALYWYRQSLGQGLEFLIYFQGNSAPDKSGLPSDRFSAERTGGSVSTLTIQRTQQEDSAVYLCASSLAGVGRVNTGELFFGEGSRLTVL.

This clonotype was seen only a few times. The chain couples TRBV12-3 or TRBV12-4 to TRBJ2-1, with D unresolved. CDR3 size: 10 residues. Trimming removed 3 bases from V and 12 bases from J, with 6 bases in between. CDR3 bases: TGTGCCAGCAGTTTGGGAAGGCAGTTCTTC. Amino acid sequence: CASSLGRQFF.

This clonotype was seen many times. The rearrangement links TRBV12-3 or TRBV12-4 to TRBJ2-3; a possible D gene is TRBD2 (6 bases). Trimming removed 6 bases from V and 0 bases from J, with 13 bases in between. The CDR3 has 15 residues. The CDR3 loop is CASRLSGPSTDTQYF. CDR3 coding DNA: TGTGCCAGCAGATTAAGCGGGCCTAGCACAGATACGCAGTATTTT.

The chain is built from TRBV4-1 and TRBJ2-6; D gene unclear. Trimming stripped 4 bases from V and 0 bases from J, with 13 bases between. CDR3 length: 17 amino acids. Germline V CDR1 and CDR2: MGHRA, YSYEKL. For the CDR3, the DNA is TGCGCCAGCAGCCCTTTGACGCGAAGCTCTGGGGCCAACGTCCTGACTTTC. This gives the protein CASSPLTRSSGANVLTF.

At least ten counts were recorded for this clonotype. V usage is TRBV20-1 and J usage is TRBJ2-2; D call uncertain. V was clipped by 0 bases and J by 3 bases, with 11 bases between them. The CDR3 is 15 amino acids. Germline-derived CDR1 and CDR2 are DFQATT and SNEGSKA (reference sequence). CDR3 in DNA: TGCAGTGCTAGAGATCACCAGTATGACACCGGGGAGCTGTTTTTT. It specifies CSARDHQYDTGELFF.

This clonotype was observed a handful of times. This rearrangement joins TRBV12-3 or TRBV12-4 to TRBJ2-2; tentative D call: TRBD1 (5 bases). CDR3 length equals 15 residues. The V end lost 3 bases, the J end lost 5 bases, and 13 bases lay between the germline ends. CDR3 amino acids: CASSFRAGMTGELFF. For the CDR3, the DNA is TGTGCCAGCAGTTTTAGGGCAGGGATGACCGGGGAGCTGTTTTTT.

This chain connects TRBV11-3 to TRBJ2-5; D tentatively reads TRBD1 or TRBD2 (5 bases each). The germline V gene has CDR1 SGHNT and CDR2 YENEEA. The V end was cut by 8 bases, the J end by 4 bases, with 11 bases between. The CDR3 length is 12 residues. CDR3 coding DNA: TGTGCCAGCGAGGGCCAGGGAGAGACCCAGTACTTC. Its translation is CASEGQGETQYF.

This clonotype appeared once. This chain uses TRBV6-5 with TRBJ2-1, with TRBD2 as a possible D gene (6 bases). The CDR3 spans 15 residues. V lost 0 bases and J 2 bases, leaving 8 bases between the germline ends. CDR1 is MNHEY, CDR2 SVGAGI, per germline. The CDR3 spells CASSYSAGTYNEQFF. CDR3 coding DNA: TGTGCCAGCAGTTACTCCGCGGGAACCTACAATGAGCAGTTCTTC.

This clonotype was detected only a few times. The genes are TRBV20-1 and TRBJ2-2; D gene ambiguous. Germline CDR1 and CDR2: DFQATT and SNEGSKA (reference sequence). There are 13 residues in the CDR3. Trimming left V 1 base short and J 6 bases short, with 9 bases between. The CDR3 spells CSARGQVAGELFF. CDR3 coding DNA: TGCAGTGCTAGAGGGCAGGTCGCCGGGGAGCTGTTTTTT.

V gene TRBV20-1 combines with J gene TRBJ1-4; 8 positions match TRBD1. CDR1 DFQATT and CDR2 SNEGSKA come from the germline V gene (reference sequence). The CDR3 contains 17 residues. The ends lost 5 bases at V and 3 bases at J; junction bases unmatched: 14. CDR3 DNA sequence: TGCAGTGCTTCAACGATCAGGGGGCAGGGGTCTAATGAAAAACTGTTTTTT. Protein sequence: CSASTIRGQGSNEKLFF.

This clonotype was counted between two and nine times. This chain connects TRBV24-1 to TRBJ2-5, with D unclear. The CDR3 spans 15 residues. The V gene lost 2 bases and the J gene lost 5 bases, with 14 bases spanning the gap. The germline V gene has CDR1 KGHDR and CDR2 SFDVKD. This CDR3 is CATSDSATLGETQYF. DNA for the CDR3: TGTGCCACCAGTGATTCCGCAACCTTGGGCGAGACCCAGTACTTC.

This clonotype was observed many times. The V call is TRBV7-2, the J call TRBJ2-3; no definite D call. Deletions cut 5 bases from V and 9 bases from J, with 15 bases between. The CDR3 extends over 13 amino acids. Germline V gene sequence: CDR1 SGHTA, CDR2 FQGNSA. The CDR3 DNA is TGTGCCAGCAGCCCACTGATGAGCCCAACGCAGTATTTT. Amino acid sequence: CASSPLMSPTQYF.

This clonotype was picked up many times. The rearrangement joins TRBV28 to TRBJ2-1; the D is unclear. V was clipped by 3 bases and J by 7 bases, with 7 bases between them. Germline V CDR1 and CDR2: MDHEN, SYDVKM. This CDR3 contains 12 residues. The chain's CDR3 is CASSFPLNEQFF. As DNA, the CDR3 is TGTGCCAGCAGTTTTCCCCTTAATGAGCAGTTCTTC. The full variable domain, with the rest looked up from reference TRBV28 and TRBJ2-1, is DVKVTQSSRYLVKRTGEKVFLECVQDMDHENMFWYRQDPGLGLRLIYFSYDVKMKEKGDIPEGYSVSREKKERFSLILESASTNQTSMYLCASSFPLNEQFFGPGTRLTVL.

The rearrangement joins TRBV27 to TRBJ2-7; a possible D gene is TRBD1 (5 bases). Trimming removed 0 bases from V and 2 bases from J, with 11 bases in between. The CDR3 contains 15 residues. Germline CDR1 is MNHEY and CDR2 is SMNVEV (reference sequence). The CDR3: CASSLSKQATYEQYV. In DNA form, the CDR3 reads TGTGCCAGCAGTTTATCGAAACAGGCCACCTACGAGCAGTACGTC.

This clonotype was picked up many times. The rearrangement links TRBV20-1 to TRBJ2-7; 8 nucleotides match TRBD1. CDR1 and CDR2 (germline): DFQATT, SNEGSKA (reference sequence). Losses at the gene ends were 5 bases for V and 6 bases for J; bases not matched to a gene: 12. There are 14 residues in the CDR3. As DNA, the CDR3 is TGCAGTGCTTTCCCCGGGACAGGCACTTTCGAGCAGTACTTC. This codes for CSAFPGTGTFEQYF.